This passage covers 30 T cell receptor beta chains from one sample sequenced in a study of T cell changes during pregnancy in multiple sclerosis. Here immunoSEQ multiplex PCR was the method, and the copy in TCRdb shows in-frame clones only, minus some. The repertoire has around 30,000 clones, 85% to 90% of them found once; the top ten carry 0.8%. This material consisted of CD4+ T cells from peripheral blood mononuclear cells, taken in the second trimester of pregnancy. All receptors come from a female donor with multiple sclerosis, enrolled in a pregnancy study.

CDR3 sequence reads: CASSLVGTSGENEQFF. DNA of the CDR3: TGTGCCAGCAGCTTAGTGGGGACTAGCGGGGAGAATGAGCAGTTCTTC. This chain uses TRBV7-2 with TRBJ2-1; 13 bases are shared with TRBD2. Germline CDR1 reads SGHTA; CDR2 reads FQGNSA. The CDR3 has 16 amino acids. Trimming took 1 base from V and 7 from J; bases not matched to a gene: 4.

The genes are TRBV7-3 and TRBJ2-7; D gene ambiguous. The CDR3 contains 13 residues. Looked up from germline, CDR1 is SGHTA and CDR2 is FQGTGA. V lost 2 bases to trimming and J lost 6 bases, with 11 bases between them. The CDR3 loop is CASSLGGSAEQYF. CDR3 sequence (DNA): TGTGCCAGCAGCTTAGGCGGATCGGCCGAGCAGTACTTC.

This rearrangement joins TRBV28 to TRBJ1-2; D gene unclear. V was clipped by 7 bases and J by 8 bases, with 20 bases between them. The CDR3 has 14 amino acids. Germline CDR1 MDHEN, CDR2 SYDVKM. CDR3: CASTPLDGVRGYTF. The CDR3 nucleotides are TGTGCCAGCACCCCCTTGGACGGGGTTCGGGGCTACACCTTC.

This clone showed up just a few times. The chain employs TRBV6-8 and TRBJ2-3; TRBD2 agrees at 10 bases. Germline assignment: CDR1 MNHGY and CDR2 SAAAGT. Trimming took 0 bases from V and 1 from J; bases not matched to a gene: 10. The CDR3 has 19 residues. The CDR3 region is CASSYSVLAGAQGTDTQYF. CDR3 bases: TGTGCCAGCAGTTACTCGGTGCTAGCGGGGGCTCAGGGCACAGATACGCAGTATTTT.

The rearrangement uses TRBV5-6 and TRBJ1-1; 8 bases agree with TRBD1. This CDR3 has 16 residues. Losses at the gene ends were 1 base for V and 1 base for J; bases not matched to a gene: 6. CDR1 SGHDT and CDR2 YYEEEE come from the germline V gene. In DNA form, the CDR3 reads TGTGCCAGCAGCTTGTGGACAGGGCTCCCGAACACTGAAGCTTTCTTT. Amino acids: CASSLWTGLPNTEAFF.

The CDR3 region has the DNA TGCGCCAGCAGCCAAGACAGGGCCTTTTCTAGCACAGATACGCAGTATTTT. Translation: CASSQDRAFSSTDTQYF. The V call is TRBV4-3, the J call TRBJ2-3, with a possible D match to TRBD1 (5 bases). This CDR3 contains 17 residues. V lost 0 bases to trimming and J lost 0 bases, with 13 bases between them. The V gene's germline CDR1 is LGHNA and CDR2 YSLEER.

The chain uses TRBV7-3 and TRBJ2-7, with no clear D. The V and J ends lost 3 bases and 3 bases respectively, with 9 bases between them. The germline V gene has CDR1 SGHTA and CDR2 FQGTGA. CDR3 length: 13 amino acids. The CDR3, as DNA: TGTGCCAGCAGCTTGGAGATATACTACGAGCAGTACTTC. It encodes CASSLEIYYEQYF.

The J gene is TRBJ2-7, the V gene TRBV5-4, with D possibly being TRBD1 (6 bases). Looked up from germline, CDR1 is SGHNT and CDR2 is YYREEE (reference sequence). Trimming took 0 bases from V and 0 from J, leaving 13 bases between them. This CDR3 region has 16 residues. CDR3 sequence reads: CASSLGRGRSSYEQYF. In DNA form, the CDR3 reads TGTGCCAGCAGCTTGGGCAGGGGCCGGAGCTCCTACGAGCAGTACTTC.

In nucleotides, the CDR3 is TGTGCCAGCAGCTTAGGTGGGGGAGGGGAAGCTTTCTTT. Protein sequence: CASSLGGGGEAFF. The rearrangement joins TRBV7-9 to TRBJ1-1; D is perhaps TRBD1 (5 bases). V was cut by 1 base and J by 8 bases, with 11 bases left in between. The germline V gene encodes CDR1 SEHNR and CDR2 FQNEAQ (reference sequence). CDR3 size: 13 residues.

The chain uses TRBV7-9 and TRBJ1-6, with D perhaps matching TRBD1 (5 bases). V shed 4 bases and J shed 7 bases, with 14 bases lying between them. This CDR3 is 15 amino acids long. Germline V gene data show CDR1 as SEHNR and CDR2 as FQNEAQ (reference sequence). CDR3 region: CASSSWDSTNSPLHF. In DNA, the CDR3 is TGTGCCAGCAGCTCGTGGGACTCAACCAATTCACCCCTCCACTTT.

The chain has TRBV5-6 and TRBJ1-1; TRBD1 matches 7 bases. The CDR3 has 19 residues. Germline trimming cut 0 bases from V and 1 base from J; bases unmatched to any gene: 15. CDR1 is SGHDT, CDR2 YYEEEE, per germline. The CDR3 is CASSLGLGTEHAANTEAFF. The DNA for the CDR3 is TGTGCCAGCAGCTTGGGGCTTGGGACAGAACACGCCGCGAACACTGAAGCTTTCTTT.

This sequence joins TRBV6-4 and TRBJ1-2; 10 nucleotides line up with TRBD1. CDR3 length: 14 residues. The junction had 4 bases not matched to a gene; V was cut back by 5 bases and J by 4 bases. Germline V gives CDR1 MRHNA, CDR2 SNTAGT. CDR3 in DNA: TGTGCCAGCAGTCGGACAGGGGGTAGCTATGGCTACACCTTC. Translating gives CASSRTGGSYGYTF.

Written as DNA, the CDR3 is TGTGCCTGGAGTTGGGAGGGACAGCAGTACTTC. It is translated as CAWSWEGQQYF. V gene TRBV30 combines with J gene TRBJ2-7; 7 bases are a match to TRBD2. V shed 2 bases, J shed 8 bases, and the junction held 3 bases outside the gene matches. Per germline, CDR1 GTSNPN and CDR2 SVGIG (reference sequence). CDR3 size: 11 residues.

The chain recombines TRBV9 with TRBJ1-2; possible D gene TRBD1, 5 bases. Looked up from germline, CDR1 is SGDLS and CDR2 is YYNGEE. The CDR3 has 14 residues. V lost 0 bases and J lost 2, with 8 bases in between. The CDR3 DNA reads TGTGCCAGCAGCGTAGGCAGGGTCAACTATGGCTACACCTTC. It is translated as CASSVGRVNYGYTF.

The genes are TRBV4-1 and TRBJ2-7, with 9 bases aligning to TRBD1. The V segment lost 2 bases and the J segment 5 bases; nucleotides outside the gene matches: 10. This CDR3 spans 16 amino acids. Germline lookup yields CDR1 MGHRA and CDR2 YSYEKL. The CDR3 spells CASSQLTGTGFNEQYF. The CDR3 DNA reads as TGCGCCAGCAGCCAACTTACCGGGACAGGGTTCAACGAGCAGTACTTC.

The chain joins TRBV2 to TRBJ2-3; no clear D gene. Trimming stripped 7 bases from V and 1 base from J, with 9 bases between. Germline V gene sequence: CDR1 SNHLY, CDR2 FYNNEI. The CDR3 totals 13 residues. The CDR3 DNA reads TGTGCCAGCATCGTGAGAGGCACAGATACGCAGTATTTT. Translating gives CASIVRGTDTQYF.

V and J are TRBV6-6 and TRBJ1-1; TRBD1 is a possible D gene (6 bases). Germline assignment: CDR1 MNHNY and CDR2 SVGAGI (reference sequence). The CDR3 contains 15 residues. V was shortened by 2 bases and J by 2 bases, with 12 bases between the two germline ends. The CDR3: CASSYGGQLNTEAFF. The CDR3 bases are TGTGCCAGCAGTTACGGGGGACAACTAAACACTGAAGCTTTCTTT.

V is TRBV19 and J is TRBJ2-7; weak D call: TRBD1 (5 bases). There are 13 residues in the CDR3. Germline CDR1 and CDR2: LNHDA and SQIVND (reference sequence). V lost 5 bases and J 4 bases, leaving 12 bases between the germline ends. For the CDR3, the DNA is TGTGCCAGTAGTCTTTTTCAGGGTTACGAGCAGTACTTC. This codes for CASSLFQGYEQYF.

V and J are TRBV6-6 and TRBJ2-3; D perhaps matches TRBD1 (6 bases). V was shortened by 6 bases and J by 5 bases, with 15 bases between the two germline ends. From germline, CDR1 is MNHNY and CDR2 SVGAGI (reference sequence). The CDR3 totals 14 residues. CDR3 residues: CASRAWGQGDTQYF. The CDR3 coding sequence is TGTGCCAGCAGGGCCTGGGGGCAAGGAGATACGCAGTATTTT.

The CDR3 region is CASSLGGASGFEPQYF. The CDR3 region has the DNA TGTGCCAGCAGCTTGGGGGGAGCTAGCGGCTTCGAGCCCCAGTACTTC. The chain links TRBV5-4 to TRBJ2-5, with 7 bases identical to TRBD2. CDR3 length: 16 amino acids. J gave up 9 bases and V 0 bases, and 14 bases lay outside the gene matches. CDR1 is SGHNT, CDR2 YYREEE, per germline (reference sequence).

This clone has a handful of counts. The rearrangement links TRBV10-2 to TRBJ1-1; 8 bases fit TRBD1. The CDR3 is 12 amino acids. Germline CDR1 WSHSY, CDR2 SAAADI. Unmatched junction bases numbered 4, after V lost 6 bases and J lost 7 bases. CDR3 nucleotide sequence: TGCGCCAGCAGCAGGGGGCCGGGTGAAGCTTTCTTT. Its protein is CASSRGPGEAFF.

The gene calls are TRBV6-1 and TRBJ1-2; tentatively, D is TRBD1 (6 bases). The V end lost 8 bases, the J end lost 4 bases, and 20 bases lay between the germline ends. From germline, CDR1 is MNHNS and CDR2 SASEGT. The CDR3 is made up of 15 amino acids. The CDR3 reads CASLLGGGGSYGYTF. The CDR3 bases are TGTGCCAGCCTTCTGGGAGGGGGAGGATCCTATGGCTACACCTTC.

The rearrangement joins TRBV2 to TRBJ1-3; no definite D call. Germline CDR1 reads SNHLY; CDR2 reads FYNNEI. The CDR3 has 14 amino acids. V was shortened by 6 bases and J by 2 bases, with 11 bases between the two germline ends. The CDR3 sequence: CASSPRSTGNTIYF. The DNA of the CDR3 is TGTGCCAGCAGCCCCAGGTCCACTGGAAACACCATATATTTT.

This rearrangement joins TRBV7-9 to TRBJ1-1; possibly TRBD1 for D (6 bases). The ends were cut back, 0 bases at V and 3 bases at J, with 20 bases in the middle. The germline V gene encodes CDR1 SEHNR and CDR2 FQNEAQ (reference sequence). CDR3 size: 18 residues. For the CDR3, the DNA is TGTGCCAGCAGCTTAGCGTTATGGGGGCCCGGAGCTGACACTGAAGCTTTCTTT. This sequence encodes CASSLALWGPGADTEAFF.

This sequence joins TRBV7-6 and TRBJ2-5; TRBD1 might be the D (6 bases). This CDR3 contains 14 residues. Germline loops: CDR1 SGHVS, CDR2 FNYEAQ. V lost 2 bases to trimming and J lost 3 bases, with 10 bases between them. For the CDR3, the DNA is TGTGCCAGCAGCTTAAATCAGGGGAAAGAGACCCAGTACTTC. Translating gives CASSLNQGKETQYF.

This sequence joins TRBV7-3 and TRBJ1-2; D is perhaps TRBD1 (5 bases). The germline V and J ends were trimmed by 0 bases and 4 bases, with 12 bases remaining between them. CDR1 SGHTA and CDR2 FQGTGA come from the germline V gene. This CDR3 has 15 amino acids. The CDR3 coding sequence is TGTGCCAGCAGCTTAACGGGGGGGGGTCTCTATGGCTACACCTTC. Protein: CASSLTGGGLYGYTF.

V and J are TRBV2 and TRBJ1-5; D perhaps matches TRBD1 (5 bases). CDR1 SNHLY and CDR2 FYNNEI come from the germline V gene. With 3 bases removed from V and 11 bases from J, the gap between germline ends came to 17 bases. CDR3 size: 14 residues. CDR3 amino acids: CASSEGRARGTQHF. In nucleotides, the CDR3 is TGTGCCAGCAGTGAGGGCAGGGCGCGGGGGACCCAGCATTTT.

CDR3 amino acids: CANRPGERYNEQFF. As DNA, the CDR3 is TGTGCCAACAGACCGGGGGAGCGCTACAATGAGCAGTTCTTC. The chain joins TRBV6-6 to TRBJ2-1, with a possible D match to TRBD2 (6 bases). The CDR3 contains 14 residues. V lost 10 bases and J 3 bases, leaving 16 bases between the germline ends. Germline values: CDR1 MNHNY, CDR2 SVGAGI (reference sequence).

The V and J genes are TRBV4-1 and TRBJ2-3; 12 bases are shared with TRBD2. Germline CDR1 and CDR2: MGHRA and YSYEKL. CDR3 length equals 17 residues. Unmatched junction bases numbered 11, after V lost 4 bases and J lost 6 bases. The chain's CDR3 is CASSRIWLAGGPDTQYF. Written as DNA, the CDR3 is TGCGCCAGCAGCCGCATATGGCTAGCGGGGGGGCCCGATACGCAGTATTTT.

V gene TRBV11-2 combines with J gene TRBJ2-7; 8 bases match TRBD1. The CDR3 consists of 14 residues. The V segment lost 5 bases and the J segment 3 bases; nucleotides outside the gene matches: 6. The germline V gene encodes CDR1 SGHAT and CDR2 FQNNGV. For the CDR3, the DNA is TGTGCCAGCAGCCGTGGGACAGGCCTCTACGAGCAGTACTTC. This sequence encodes CASSRGTGLYEQYF.